The 12 T cell receptor beta chains in this list originate from one sample, sequenced in a study of blood T cell repertoires in COVID-19. Clones were sequenced by immunoSEQ multiplex PCR, and TCRdb holds only the in-frame ones, with some missing. The table lists roughly 130,000 clones, 79% of them singletons. Source material: peripheral blood. These receptors were taken from a man aged 55 to 70 with acute or convalescent COVID-19.

This clone was detected a few times. In nucleotides, the CDR3 is TGCGCCAGCAGCCGAACAGGGAACGCTTCACCCCTCCACTTT. Its protein product is CASSRTGNASPLHF. The rearrangement uses TRBV5-1 and TRBJ1-6; D might be TRBD1 (6 bases). From germline, CDR1 is SGHRS and CDR2 YFSETQ. V lost 4 bases, J lost 9 bases, and 14 bases lay in between. CDR3 size: 14 residues.

This clone came up a few times. CDR3 nucleotide sequence: TGTGCCATCAGTGACTCGAACACCGGGGAGCTGTTTTTT. Its translation is CAISDSNTGELFF. The chain joins TRBV10-3 to TRBJ2-2; D call uncertain. The germline CDR1 and CDR2 sequences are ENHRY and SYGVKD. V was shortened by 3 bases and J by 0 bases, with 2 bases between the two germline ends. This CDR3 comprises 13 residues.

This sequence joins TRBV19 and TRBJ2-2; D not certain. The CDR3 is 16 amino acids. Trimming stripped 1 base from V and 0 bases from J, with 9 bases between. In germline, CDR1 is LNHDA, CDR2 SQIVND (reference sequence). The CDR3 region has the DNA TGTGCCAGTAGTATAGCACTATTAACGAACACCGGGGAGCTGTTTTTT. Encoded protein: CASSIALLTNTGELFF.

The V call is TRBV5-4, the J call TRBJ2-7, with D possibly being TRBD2 (5 bases). The germline V gene has CDR1 SGHNT and CDR2 YYREEE (reference sequence). The CDR3 extends over 13 amino acids. V gave up 3 bases and J gave up 3 bases, with 10 bases separating them. The CDR3 here is CASSSGIYYEQYF. CDR3 nucleotides: TGTGCCAGCAGCTCCGGGATCTACTACGAGCAGTACTTC.

The chain employs TRBV3-1 (or the pseudogene TRBV3-2) and TRBJ1-4; D is undetermined. The germline V and J ends were trimmed by 7 bases and 8 bases, with 20 bases remaining between them. The CDR3 totals 15 residues. Germline CDR1 is LGHDT and CDR2 is YNNKEL (reference sequence). The CDR3 spells CASNKKVPWEEKLFF. The DNA for the CDR3 is TGTGCCAGCAATAAAAAAGTCCCCTGGGAGGAAAAACTGTTTTTT.

The chain couples TRBV30 to TRBJ2-2, with D maybe TRBD2 (5 bases). The CDR3 is made up of 14 amino acids. From germline, CDR1 is GTSNPN and CDR2 SVGIG (reference sequence). The V end lost 5 bases, the J end lost 5 bases, and 15 bases lay between the germline ends. CDR3 residues: CAWSGKFETGELFF. The DNA of the CDR3 is TGTGCCTGGTCGGGAAAGTTTGAGACCGGGGAGCTGTTTTTT.

On this clone itself: The sample contains more than one DNA sequence encoding this CDR3. The rearrangement links TRBV19 to TRBJ2-7, with 8 bases fitting TRBD1. This CDR3 is 15 amino acids long. Germline V CDR1 and CDR2: LNHDA, SQIVND (reference sequence). V shed 3 bases and J 3 bases; nucleotides not matched to a gene: 7. CDR3 sequence: CASSITRDRFYEQYF. CDR3 bases: TGTGCCAGTAGTATCACCCGGGACAGGTTCTACGAGCAGTACTTC.

The chain employs TRBV6-5 and TRBJ1-6; 11 positions agree with TRBD1. Germline V gene data show CDR1 as MNHEY and CDR2 as SVGAGI. The CDR3 covers 15 residues. The V segment lost 6 bases and the J segment 10 bases; nucleotides outside the gene matches: 8. The CDR3 bases are TGTGCCAGCAGCCCCGGACAGGGGGCAGGATCACCCCTCCACTTT. As protein: CASSPGQGAGSPLHF.

V and J are TRBV3-1 (or the pseudogene TRBV3-2) and TRBJ2-3; the D is unclear. V dropped 3 bases and J dropped 2 bases, with 9 bases sitting between them. This CDR3 is 14 amino acids long. The V gene's germline CDR1 is LGHDT and CDR2 YNNKEL (reference sequence). The CDR3 DNA follows: TGTGCCAGCAGCCAGGGCCTACACACAGATACGCAGTATTTT. This encodes CASSQGLHTDTQYF.

The J gene is TRBJ2-2, the V gene TRBV7-2; a weak D match, TRBD2 (5 bases). CDR1 SGHTA and CDR2 FQGNSA come from the germline V gene. V dropped 1 base and J dropped 3 bases, with 9 bases sitting between them. The CDR3 covers 15 residues. CDR3: CASSLVLGDTGELFF. In DNA form, the CDR3 reads TGTGCCAGCAGCTTAGTTCTGGGAGACACCGGGGAGCTGTTTTTT.

The J gene is TRBJ2-3, the V gene TRBV28; 7 positions agree with TRBD2. Germline assignment: CDR1 MDHEN and CDR2 SYDVKM. CDR3 length: 14 residues. Losses at the gene ends were 2 bases for V and 5 bases for J; bases not matched to a gene: 4. The CDR3 here is CASSLTGEGDTQYF. CDR3 in DNA: TGTGCCAGCAGTTTAACGGGGGAGGGAGATACGCAGTATTTT.

The rearrangement links TRBV11-2 to TRBJ1-1; 9 bases line up with TRBD1. V lost 5 bases and J lost 4; bases outside the gene matches: 8. The V gene's germline CDR1 is SGHAT and CDR2 FQNNGV. CDR3 size: 15 residues. CDR3 residues: CASSAWGQGITEAFF. In DNA, the CDR3 is TGTGCCAGCAGCGCGTGGGGACAGGGCATCACTGAAGCTTTCTTT.